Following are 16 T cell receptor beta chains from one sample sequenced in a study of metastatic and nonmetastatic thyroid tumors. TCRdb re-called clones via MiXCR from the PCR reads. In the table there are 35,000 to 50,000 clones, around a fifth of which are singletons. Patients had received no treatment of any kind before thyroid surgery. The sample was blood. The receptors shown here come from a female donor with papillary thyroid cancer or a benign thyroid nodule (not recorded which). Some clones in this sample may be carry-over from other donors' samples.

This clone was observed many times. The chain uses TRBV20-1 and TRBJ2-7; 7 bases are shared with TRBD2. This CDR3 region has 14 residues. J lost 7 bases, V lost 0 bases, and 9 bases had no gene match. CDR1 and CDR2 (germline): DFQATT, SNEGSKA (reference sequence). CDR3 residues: CSARDTAGVGEQYF. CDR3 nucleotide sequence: TGCAGTGCTAGAGATACCGCGGGAGTGGGGGAGCAGTACTTC.

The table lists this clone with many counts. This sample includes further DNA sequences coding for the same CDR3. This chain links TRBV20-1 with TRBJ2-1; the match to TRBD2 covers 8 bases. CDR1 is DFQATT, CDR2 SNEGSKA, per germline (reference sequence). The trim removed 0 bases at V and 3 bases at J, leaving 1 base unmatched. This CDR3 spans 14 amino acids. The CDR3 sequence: CSAREREGYNEQFF. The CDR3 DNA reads TGCAGTGCTAGAGAACGGGAGGGCTACAATGAGCAGTTCTTC.

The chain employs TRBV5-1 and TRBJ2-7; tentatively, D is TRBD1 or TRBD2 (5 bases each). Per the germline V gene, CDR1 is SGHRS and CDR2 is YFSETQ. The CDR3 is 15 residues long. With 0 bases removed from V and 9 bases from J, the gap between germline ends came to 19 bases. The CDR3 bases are TGCGCCAGCAGCTTGGGTGGGACGGATCTACGATGGCAGTACTTC. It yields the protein CASSLGGTDLRWQYF. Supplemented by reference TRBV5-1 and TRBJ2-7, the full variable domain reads KAGVTQTPRYLIKTRGQQVTLSCSPISGHRSVSWYQQTPGQGLQFLFEYFSETQRNKGNFPGRFSGRQFSNSRSEMNVSTLELGDSALYLCASSLGGTDLRWQYFGPGTRLTVT.

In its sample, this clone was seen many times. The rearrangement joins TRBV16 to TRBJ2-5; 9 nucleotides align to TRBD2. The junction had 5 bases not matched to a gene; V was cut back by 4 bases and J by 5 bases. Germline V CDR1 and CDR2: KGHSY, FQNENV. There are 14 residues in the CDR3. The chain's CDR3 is CASSRTTSGETQYF. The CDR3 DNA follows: TGTGCCAGCAGCCGCACTACTAGCGGGGAGACCCAGTACTTC.

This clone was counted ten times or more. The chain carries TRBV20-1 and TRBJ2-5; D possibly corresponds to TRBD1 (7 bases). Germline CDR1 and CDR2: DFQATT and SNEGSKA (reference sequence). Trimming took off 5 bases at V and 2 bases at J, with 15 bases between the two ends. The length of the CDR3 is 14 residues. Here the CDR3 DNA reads TGCAGTGCTTCTCAGGGGGGACCACAAGAGACCCAGTACTTC. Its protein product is CSASQGGPQETQYF.

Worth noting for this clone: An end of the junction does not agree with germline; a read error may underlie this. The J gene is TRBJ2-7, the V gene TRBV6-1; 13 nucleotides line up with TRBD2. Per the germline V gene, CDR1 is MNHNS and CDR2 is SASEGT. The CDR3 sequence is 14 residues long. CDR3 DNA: TGTTCCAGCACCACAGGGGGACTAGCGGGGAATCAGTACTTC. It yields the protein CSSTTGGLAGNQYF.

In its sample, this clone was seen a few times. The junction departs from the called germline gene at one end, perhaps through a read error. The CDR3 reads CASSYTRGILTVELFF. DNA for the CDR3: TGTGCCAGCAGCTACACCCGGGGGATCCTCACCGTGGAGCTGTTTTTT. The chain carries TRBV6-2 or TRBV6-3 and TRBJ2-2, with D possibly matching TRBD2 (6 bases). CDR1 and CDR2 from the germline V gene are MNHEY and SVGEGT. This CDR3 is built from 16 residues.

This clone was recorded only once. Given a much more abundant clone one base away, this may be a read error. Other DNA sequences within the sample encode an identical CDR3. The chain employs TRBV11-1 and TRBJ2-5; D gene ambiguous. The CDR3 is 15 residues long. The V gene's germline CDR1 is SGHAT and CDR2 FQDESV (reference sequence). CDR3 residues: CASSLGSLGQETQYF. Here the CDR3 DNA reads TGTGCCAGCAGCTTAGGCAGTCTAGGGCAAGAGACACAGTACTTC. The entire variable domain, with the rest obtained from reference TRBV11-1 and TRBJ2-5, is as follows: EAEVAQSPRYKITEKSQAVAFWCDPISGHATLYWYRQILGQGPELLVQFQDESVVDDSQLPKDRFSAERLKGVDSTLKIQPAELGDSAMYLCASSLGSLGQETQYFGPGTRLLVL.

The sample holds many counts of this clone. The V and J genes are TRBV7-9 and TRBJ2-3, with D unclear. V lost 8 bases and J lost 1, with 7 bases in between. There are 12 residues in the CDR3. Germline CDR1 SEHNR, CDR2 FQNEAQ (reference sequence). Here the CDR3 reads CASSLGTDTQYF. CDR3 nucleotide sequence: TGTGCCAGCTCCCTCGGCACAGATACGCAGTATTTT. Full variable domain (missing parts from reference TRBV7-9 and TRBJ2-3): DTGVSQNPRHKITKRGQNVTFRCDPISEHNRLYWYRQTLGQGPEFLTYFQNEAQLEKSRLLSDRFSAERPKGSFSTLEIQRTEQGDSAMYLCASSLGTDTQYFGPGTRLTVL.

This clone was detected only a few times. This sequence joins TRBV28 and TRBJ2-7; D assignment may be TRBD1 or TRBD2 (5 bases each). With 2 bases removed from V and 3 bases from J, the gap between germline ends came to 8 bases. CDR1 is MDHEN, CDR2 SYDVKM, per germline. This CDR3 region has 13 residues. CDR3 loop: CASSLVGDYEQYF. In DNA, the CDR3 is TGTGCCAGCAGTTTAGTGGGGGACTACGAGCAGTACTTC.

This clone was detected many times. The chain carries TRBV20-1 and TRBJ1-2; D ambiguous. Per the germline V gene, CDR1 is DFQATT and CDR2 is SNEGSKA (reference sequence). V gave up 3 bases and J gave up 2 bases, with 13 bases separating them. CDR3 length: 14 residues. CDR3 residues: CSASSRGGNYGYTF. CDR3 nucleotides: TGCAGTGCTAGTAGTCGGGGAGGGAACTATGGCTACACCTTC.

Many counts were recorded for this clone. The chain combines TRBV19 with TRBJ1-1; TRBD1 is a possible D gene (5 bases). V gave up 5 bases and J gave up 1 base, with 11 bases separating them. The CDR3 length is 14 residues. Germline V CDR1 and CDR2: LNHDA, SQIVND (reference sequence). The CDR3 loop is CASSLGRWNTEAFF. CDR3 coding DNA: TGTGCCAGTAGTTTGGGACGCTGGAACACTGAAGCTTTCTTT.

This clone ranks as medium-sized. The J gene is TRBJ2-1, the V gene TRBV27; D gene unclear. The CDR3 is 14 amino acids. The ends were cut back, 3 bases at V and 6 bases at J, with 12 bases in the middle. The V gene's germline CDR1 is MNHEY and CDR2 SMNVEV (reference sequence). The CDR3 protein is CASSFTSFVNEQFF. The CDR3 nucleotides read TGTGCCAGCAGTTTCACCAGTTTTGTCAATGAGCAGTTCTTC.

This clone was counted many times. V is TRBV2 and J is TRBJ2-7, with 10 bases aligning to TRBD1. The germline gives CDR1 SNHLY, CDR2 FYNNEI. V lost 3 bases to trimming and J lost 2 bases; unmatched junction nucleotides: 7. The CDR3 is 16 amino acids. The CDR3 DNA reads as TGTGCCAGCAGTGACTGGGACAGGGGAGAGGCCTACGAGCAGTACTTC. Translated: CASSDWDRGEAYEQYF. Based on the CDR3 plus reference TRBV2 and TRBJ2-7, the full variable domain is EPEVTQTPSHQVTQMGQEVILRCVPISNHLYFYWYRQILGQKVEFLVSFYNNEISEKSEIFDDQFSVERPDGSNFTLKIRSTKLEDSAMYFCASSDWDRGEAYEQYFGPGTRLTVT.

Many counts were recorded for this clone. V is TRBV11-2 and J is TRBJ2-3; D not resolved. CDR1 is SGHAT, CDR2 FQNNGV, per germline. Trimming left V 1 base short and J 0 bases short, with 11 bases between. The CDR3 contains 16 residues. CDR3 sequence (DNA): TGTGCCAGCAGCTTAGTACGGTCCTCTAGCACAGATACGCAGTATTTT. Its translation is CASSLVRSSSTDTQYF.

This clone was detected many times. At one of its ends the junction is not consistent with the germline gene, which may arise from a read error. The CDR3 nucleotides are TGTGTCAGCAGCCCTCCCTGGACAGTACAAGAGACCCAGTACTTC. The encoded protein is CVSSPPWTVQETQYF. The rearrangement uses TRBV7-2 and TRBJ2-5; maybe TRBD1 (6 bases). The CDR3 has 15 amino acids. Germline assignment: CDR1 SGHTA and CDR2 FQGNSA.